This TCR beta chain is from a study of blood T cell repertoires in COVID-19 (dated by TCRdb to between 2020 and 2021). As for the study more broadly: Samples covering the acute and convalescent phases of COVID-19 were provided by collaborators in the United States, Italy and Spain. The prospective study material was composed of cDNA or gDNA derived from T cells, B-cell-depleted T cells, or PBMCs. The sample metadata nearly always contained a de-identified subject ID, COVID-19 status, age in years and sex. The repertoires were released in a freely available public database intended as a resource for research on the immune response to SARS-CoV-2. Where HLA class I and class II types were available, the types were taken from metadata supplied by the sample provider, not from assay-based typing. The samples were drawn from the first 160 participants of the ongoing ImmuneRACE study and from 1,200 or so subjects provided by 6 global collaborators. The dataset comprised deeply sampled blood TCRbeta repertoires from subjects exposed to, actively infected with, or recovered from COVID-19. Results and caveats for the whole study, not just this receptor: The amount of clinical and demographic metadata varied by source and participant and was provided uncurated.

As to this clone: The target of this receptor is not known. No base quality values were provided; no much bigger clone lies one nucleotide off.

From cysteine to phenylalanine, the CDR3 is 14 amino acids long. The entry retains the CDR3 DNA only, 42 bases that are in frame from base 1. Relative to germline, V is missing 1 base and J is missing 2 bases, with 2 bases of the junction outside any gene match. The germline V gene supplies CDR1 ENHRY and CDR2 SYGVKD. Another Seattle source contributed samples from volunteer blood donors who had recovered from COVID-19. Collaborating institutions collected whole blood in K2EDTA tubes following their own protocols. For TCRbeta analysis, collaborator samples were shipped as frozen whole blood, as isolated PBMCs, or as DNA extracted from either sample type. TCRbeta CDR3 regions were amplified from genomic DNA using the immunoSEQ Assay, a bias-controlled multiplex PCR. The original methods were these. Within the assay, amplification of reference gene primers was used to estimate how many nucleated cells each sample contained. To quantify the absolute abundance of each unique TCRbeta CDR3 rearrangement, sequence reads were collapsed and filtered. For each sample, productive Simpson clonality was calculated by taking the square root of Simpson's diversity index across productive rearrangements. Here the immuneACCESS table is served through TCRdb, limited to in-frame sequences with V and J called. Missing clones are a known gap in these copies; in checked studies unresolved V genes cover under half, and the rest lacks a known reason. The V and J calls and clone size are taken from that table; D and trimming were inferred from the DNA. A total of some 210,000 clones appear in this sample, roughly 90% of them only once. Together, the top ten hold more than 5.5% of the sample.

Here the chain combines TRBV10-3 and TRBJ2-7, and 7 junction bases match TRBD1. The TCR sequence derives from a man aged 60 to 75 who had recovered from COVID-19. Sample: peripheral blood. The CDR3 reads CAISEWDSTYEQYF. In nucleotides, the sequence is TGTGCCATCAGTGAGTGGGACAGCACCTACGAGCAGTACTTC.